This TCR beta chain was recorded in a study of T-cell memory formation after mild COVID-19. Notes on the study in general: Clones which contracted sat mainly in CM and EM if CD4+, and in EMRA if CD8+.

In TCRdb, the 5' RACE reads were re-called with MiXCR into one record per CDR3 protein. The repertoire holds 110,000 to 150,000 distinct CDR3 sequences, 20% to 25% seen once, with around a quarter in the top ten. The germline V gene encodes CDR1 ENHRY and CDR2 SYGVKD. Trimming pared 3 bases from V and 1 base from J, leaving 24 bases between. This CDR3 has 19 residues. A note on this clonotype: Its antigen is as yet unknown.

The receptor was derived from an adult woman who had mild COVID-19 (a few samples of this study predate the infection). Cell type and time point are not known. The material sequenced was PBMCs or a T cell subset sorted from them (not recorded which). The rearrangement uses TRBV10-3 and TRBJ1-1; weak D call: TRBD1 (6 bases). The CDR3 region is CAISDLGGARPLGNTEAFF. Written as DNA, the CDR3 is TGTGCCATCAGTGACCTAGGGGGGGCCAGACCTTTGGGGAACACTGAAGCTTTCTTT.